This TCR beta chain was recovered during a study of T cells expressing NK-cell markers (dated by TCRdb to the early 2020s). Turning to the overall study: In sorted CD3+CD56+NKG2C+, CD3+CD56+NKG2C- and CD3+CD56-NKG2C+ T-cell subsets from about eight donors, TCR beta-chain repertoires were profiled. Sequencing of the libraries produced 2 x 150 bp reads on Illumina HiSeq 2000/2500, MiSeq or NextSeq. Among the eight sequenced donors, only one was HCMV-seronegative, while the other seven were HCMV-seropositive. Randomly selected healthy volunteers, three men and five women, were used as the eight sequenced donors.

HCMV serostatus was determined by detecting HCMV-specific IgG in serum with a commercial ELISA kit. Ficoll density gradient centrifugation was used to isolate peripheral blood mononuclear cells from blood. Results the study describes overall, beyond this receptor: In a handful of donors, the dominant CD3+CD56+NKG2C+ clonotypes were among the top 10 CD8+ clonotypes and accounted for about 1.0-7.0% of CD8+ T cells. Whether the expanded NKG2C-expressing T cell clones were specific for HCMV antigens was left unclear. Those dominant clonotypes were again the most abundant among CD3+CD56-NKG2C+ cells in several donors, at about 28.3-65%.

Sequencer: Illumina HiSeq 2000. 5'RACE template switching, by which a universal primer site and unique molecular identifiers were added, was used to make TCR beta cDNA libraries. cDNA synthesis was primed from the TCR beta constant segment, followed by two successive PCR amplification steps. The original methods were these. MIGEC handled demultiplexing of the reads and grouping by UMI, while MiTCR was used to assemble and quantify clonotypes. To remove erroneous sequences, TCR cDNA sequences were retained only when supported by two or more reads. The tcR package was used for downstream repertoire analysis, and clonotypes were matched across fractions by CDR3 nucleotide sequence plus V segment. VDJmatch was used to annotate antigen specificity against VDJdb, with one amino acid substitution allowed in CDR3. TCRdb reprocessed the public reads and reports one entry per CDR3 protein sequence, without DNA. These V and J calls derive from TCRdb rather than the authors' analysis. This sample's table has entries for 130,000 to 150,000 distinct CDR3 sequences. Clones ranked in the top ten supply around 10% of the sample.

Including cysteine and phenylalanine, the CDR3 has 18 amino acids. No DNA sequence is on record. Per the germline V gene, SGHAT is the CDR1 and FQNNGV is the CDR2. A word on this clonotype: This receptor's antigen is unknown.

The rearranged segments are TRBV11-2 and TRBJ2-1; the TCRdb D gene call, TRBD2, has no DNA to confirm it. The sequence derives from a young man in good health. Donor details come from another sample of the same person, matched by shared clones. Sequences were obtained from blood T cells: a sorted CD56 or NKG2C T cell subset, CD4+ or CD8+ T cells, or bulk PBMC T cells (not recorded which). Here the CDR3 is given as CASSLLRHGSGRYNEQFF. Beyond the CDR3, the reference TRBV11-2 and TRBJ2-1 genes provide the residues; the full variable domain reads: EAGVAQSPRYKIIEKRQSVAFWCNPISGHATLYWYQQILGQGPKLLIQFQNNGVVDDSQLPKDRFSAERLKGVDSTLKIQPAKLEDSAVYLCASSLLRHGSGRYNEQFFGPGTRLTVL.